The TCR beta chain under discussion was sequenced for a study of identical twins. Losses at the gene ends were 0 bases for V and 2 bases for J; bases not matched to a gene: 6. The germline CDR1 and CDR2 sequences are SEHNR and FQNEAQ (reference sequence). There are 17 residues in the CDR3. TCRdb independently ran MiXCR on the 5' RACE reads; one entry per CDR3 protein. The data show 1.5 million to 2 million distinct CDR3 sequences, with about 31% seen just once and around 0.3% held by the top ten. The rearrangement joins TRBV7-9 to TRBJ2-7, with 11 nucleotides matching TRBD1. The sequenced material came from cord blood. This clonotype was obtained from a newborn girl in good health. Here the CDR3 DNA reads TGTGCCAGCAGCTTAGCGTTCGGACAGGGGGCGGCCTACGAGCAGTACTTC. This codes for CASSLAFGQGAAYEQYF.